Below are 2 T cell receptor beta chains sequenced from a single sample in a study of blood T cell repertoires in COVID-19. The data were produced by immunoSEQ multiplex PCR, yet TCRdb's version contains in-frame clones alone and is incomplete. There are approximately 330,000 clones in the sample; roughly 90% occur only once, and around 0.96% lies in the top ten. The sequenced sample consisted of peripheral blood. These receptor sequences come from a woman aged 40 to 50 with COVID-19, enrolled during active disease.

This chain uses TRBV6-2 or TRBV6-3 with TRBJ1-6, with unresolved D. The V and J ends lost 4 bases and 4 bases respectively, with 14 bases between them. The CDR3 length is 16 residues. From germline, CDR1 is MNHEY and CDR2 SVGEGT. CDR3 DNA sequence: TGTGCCAGCAGTTCCGGCGGCCTTGATTATAATTCACCCCTCCACTTT. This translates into CASSSGGLDYNSPLHF.

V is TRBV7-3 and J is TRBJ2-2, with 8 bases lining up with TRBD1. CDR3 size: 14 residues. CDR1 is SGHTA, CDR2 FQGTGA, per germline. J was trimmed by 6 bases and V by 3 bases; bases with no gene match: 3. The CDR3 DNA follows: TGTGCCAGCAGCTTCGCAGGGGGCCCCGGGGAGCTGTTTTTT. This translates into CASSFAGGPGELFF.